Below, 14 T cell receptor beta chains from the same sample are listed, as sequenced in a study of cytomegalovirus exposure and HLA in healthy donors. PCR amplification relied on 60 Vbeta primers (plus 13 Jbeta primers). This table comes from immunoSEQ multiplex PCR, and its TCRdb copy is limited to in-frame clones, with some not included. The profile shows 150,000 to 200,000 clones, around 80% of them singletons. The source material was PBMCs. Receptors were obtained from a woman in her thirties or forties in good health and CMV-seronegative.

V and J are TRBV18 and TRBJ1-1; the D gene is possibly TRBD1 (5 bases). CDR1 KGHSH and CDR2 LQKENI come from the germline V gene. Trimming stripped 3 bases from V and 5 bases from J, with 10 bases between. This CDR3 comprises 13 residues. The CDR3 bases are TGTGCCAGCTCACCCAGGGCGTTTACTGAAGCTTTCTTT. Protein product: CASSPRAFTEAFF.

This rearrangement joins TRBV19 to TRBJ1-2; 8 nucleotides match TRBD1. The CDR3 extends over 15 amino acids. Germline trimming cut 5 bases from V and 4 bases from J; bases unmatched to any gene: 9. The germline gives CDR1 LNHDA, CDR2 SQIVND (reference sequence). The CDR3 loop is CASSPRTGIGYGYTF. DNA for the CDR3: TGTGCCAGTAGTCCCCGGACAGGGATTGGCTATGGCTACACCTTC.

Worth noting for this clone: An end of the junction differs from the germline gene, which may be a read error. This rearrangement joins TRBV28 to TRBJ2-4, with D possibly matching TRBD2 (6 bases). The length of the CDR3 is 13 residues. Germline CDR1 and CDR2: MDHEN and SYDVKM. In DNA form, the CDR3 reads TGTGCCAGCAGGGAGGGAACAAGGAACAGTCAGTACTTC. Its protein product is CASREGTRNSQYF.

The chain links TRBV27 to TRBJ2-3; 7 bases agree with TRBD1. Per the germline V gene, CDR1 is MNHEY and CDR2 is SMNVEV (reference sequence). With V trimmed by 5 bases and J by 6 bases, 8 bases remained unmatched. The CDR3 runs 14 residues. The CDR3 region is CASSPLGTADTQYF. The CDR3 DNA reads TGTGCCAGCAGTCCACTAGGGACAGCTGATACGCAGTATTTT.

The chain couples TRBV10-3 to TRBJ2-3, with D tentatively TRBD1 (5 bases). This CDR3 region has 13 residues. Germline CDR1 is ENHRY and CDR2 is SYGVKD. V was clipped by 3 bases and J by 8 bases, with 12 bases between them. The CDR3 region has the DNA TGTGCCATCAGTGATCCAGGGATGAGTACGCAGTATTTT. It translates to CAISDPGMSTQYF.

The chain uses TRBV6-5 and TRBJ1-1; 8 positions agree with TRBD1. The CDR3 covers 15 residues. Germline CDR1 and CDR2: MNHEY and SVGAGI. The V and J ends lost 3 bases and 5 bases, in that order; junction bases with no gene match: 8. The CDR3 DNA reads as TGTGCCAGCAGTTATTCAGGGGGCGTTTATACTGAAGCTTTCTTT. This sequence encodes CASSYSGGVYTEAFF.

V is TRBV25-1 and J is TRBJ2-7, with D uncertain. Trimming shortened V by 6 bases and J by 1 base, and 10 bases separated the two germline ends. Germline values: CDR1 MGHDK, CDR2 SYGVNS. The CDR3 consists of 13 residues. The CDR3 nucleotides read TGTGCCAGCAGCCGGTCCCCTTCCTACGAGCAGTACTTC. Protein product: CASSRSPSYEQYF.

In its sample, this clone was seen a few times. The chain joins TRBV5-1 to TRBJ2-6, with TRBD1 identical over 8 bases. This CDR3 has 16 amino acids. Germline V lookup: CDR1 SGHRS, CDR2 YFSETQ. V shed 3 bases and J 0 bases; nucleotides not matched to a gene: 2. The DNA of the CDR3 is TGCGCCAGCAGCTACAGGGGGAACTCTGGGGCCAACGTCCTGACTTTC. Translating gives CASSYRGNSGANVLTF. Full variable domain (remainder filled in from reference TRBV5-1 and TRBJ2-6): KAGVTQTPRYLIKTRGQQVTLSCSPISGHRSVSWYQQTPGQGLQFLFEYFSETQRNKGNFPGRFSGRQFSNSRSEMNVSTLELGDSALYLCASSYRGNSGANVLTFGAGSRLTVL.

V usage is TRBV10-1 and J usage is TRBJ2-2, with 10 positions matching TRBD2. Germline trimming cut 5 bases from V and 4 bases from J; bases unmatched to any gene: 4. Looked up from germline, CDR1 is WNHNN and CDR2 is SYGVQD (reference sequence). The CDR3 sequence is 15 residues long. DNA for the CDR3: TGCGCCAGCAGTAGCGGGGGGGCCGGCACCGGGGAGCTGTTTTTT. It translates to CASSSGGAGTGELFF.

The V and J genes are TRBV5-8 and TRBJ2-5; TRBD1 agrees at 7 bases. CDR3 size: 17 residues. CDR1 and CDR2 (germline): SGHTS, YDEGEE. V gave up 2 bases and J gave up 7 bases; unmatched junction bases: 17. This CDR3 reads CASSLGIPGQKVGTQYF. The CDR3 DNA reads TGTGCCAGCAGCTTAGGAATTCCGGGACAGAAAGTTGGGACCCAGTACTTC.

V usage is TRBV19 and J usage is TRBJ2-1; 15 nucleotides match TRBD2. V was pared by 4 bases and J by 2 bases, with 12 bases of the junction left unmatched. The germline V gene encodes CDR1 LNHDA and CDR2 SQIVND (reference sequence). The CDR3 spans 20 residues. This CDR3 reads CASSSPRGGTSGRTYNEQFF. The CDR3 coding sequence is TGTGCCAGTAGTAGCCCACGGGGGGGGACTAGCGGGAGGACCTACAATGAGCAGTTCTTC.

This clone turned up a few times. The chain joins TRBV11-3 to TRBJ2-2; no definite D call. Trimming left V 5 bases short and J 5 bases short, with 6 bases between. The CDR3 is 12 amino acids. Germline V gene lookup returns CDR1 SGHNT and CDR2 YENEEA. The CDR3 bases are TGTGCCAGCAGCCCGGAGACCGGGGAGCTGTTTTTT. Translation gives CASSPETGELFF.

For this clone: Other DNA sequences from this sample encode an identical CDR3 as well. J is TRBJ2-3 and V is TRBV6-4; TRBD2 might be the D (6 bases). Germline CDR1 MRHNA, CDR2 SNTAGT. This CDR3 region has 15 residues. V lost 0 bases and J 1 base, leaving 8 bases between the germline ends. DNA of the CDR3: TGTGCCAGCAGTGACTCGGGAGGCGGCACAGATACGCAGTATTTT. This codes for CASSDSGGGTDTQYF.

J is TRBJ2-5 and V is TRBV18; D unresolved. The CDR3 has 13 residues. Germline V gives CDR1 KGHSH, CDR2 LQKENI. V lost 2 bases, J lost 5 bases, and 9 bases lay in between. The CDR3 DNA reads TGTGCCAGCTCACCAGTATTTTTGGAGACCCAGTACTTC. It codes for CASSPVFLETQYF.